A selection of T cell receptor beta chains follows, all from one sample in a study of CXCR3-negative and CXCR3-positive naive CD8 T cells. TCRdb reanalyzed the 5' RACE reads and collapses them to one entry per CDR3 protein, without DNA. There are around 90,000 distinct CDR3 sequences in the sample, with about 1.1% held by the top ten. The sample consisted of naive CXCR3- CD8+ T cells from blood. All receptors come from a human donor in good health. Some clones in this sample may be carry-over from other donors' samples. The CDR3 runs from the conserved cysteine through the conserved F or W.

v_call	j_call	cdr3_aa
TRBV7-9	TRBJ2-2	CASSVSAGTVNTGELFF
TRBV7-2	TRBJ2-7	CASSLTGQGFFASYEQYF
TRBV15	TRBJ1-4	CATSSGTALNEKLFF
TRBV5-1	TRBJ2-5	CASREQETQYF
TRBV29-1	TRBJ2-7	CSVVPDGFYEQYF
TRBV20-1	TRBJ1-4	CSALQPATNEKPFF
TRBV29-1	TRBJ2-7	CSVGIHSYEQYF
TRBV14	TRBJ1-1	CASSRVKVNTEAFF
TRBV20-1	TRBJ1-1	CSATENRGLSTEAFF
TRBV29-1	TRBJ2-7	CSVADGDSFAYEQYF
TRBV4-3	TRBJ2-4	CASSQDRAENIQYF
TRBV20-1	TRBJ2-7	CSARQGSYEQYF
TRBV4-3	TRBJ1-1	CASSQSKGANTEAFF
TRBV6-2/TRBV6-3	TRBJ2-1	CASSGTSEGPHEQFF
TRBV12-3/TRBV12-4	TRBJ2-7	CASSLAGGVNEQYF
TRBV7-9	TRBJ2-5	CASSRGGAGLGETQYF
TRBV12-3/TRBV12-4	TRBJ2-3	CASSFWGLGTDTQYF
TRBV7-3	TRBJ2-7	CASSVAGTINEQYF
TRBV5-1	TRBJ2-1	CASSRRGVGDNEQFF
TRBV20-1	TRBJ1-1	CSARALEGTEAFF
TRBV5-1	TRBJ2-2	CASSPTPAGLLGTGELFF
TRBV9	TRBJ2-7	CASSVGGQAYEQYF
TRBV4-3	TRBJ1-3	CASSQDGANSGNTIYF
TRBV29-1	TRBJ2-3	CSVEGGTSGLADTQYF
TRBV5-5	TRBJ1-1	CASSLSVYGSRNTEAFF
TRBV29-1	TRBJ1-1	CSVTGGDTEAFF
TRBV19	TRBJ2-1	CASSGASGGYNEQFF
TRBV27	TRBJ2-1	CASTTGTVFYNEQFF
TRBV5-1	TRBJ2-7	CASSLSIAGGNEQYF
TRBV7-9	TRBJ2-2	CASSSANGELFF
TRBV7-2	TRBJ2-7	CASSLNPRSEQYF
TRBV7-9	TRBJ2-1	CASSFPGGDEQFF
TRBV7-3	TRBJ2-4	CASSLSGGTAKNIQYF
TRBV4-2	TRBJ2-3	CASSQGTSAGGTDTQYF
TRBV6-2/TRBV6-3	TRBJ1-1	CASTRSPGITEAFF
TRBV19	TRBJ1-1	CASSKYGNTEAFF
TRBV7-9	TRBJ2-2	CASSPGTGMELFF
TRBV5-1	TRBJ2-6	CASSSTGANVLTF
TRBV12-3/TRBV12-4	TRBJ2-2	CASSRLGQGINTGELFF
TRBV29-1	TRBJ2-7	CSATVPVTYEQYF
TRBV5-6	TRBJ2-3	CAANRVGDTQYF
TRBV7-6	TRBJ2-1	CASSLEWPSGRGWSDEQFF
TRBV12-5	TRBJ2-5	CASGLGLTSVQMGETQYF
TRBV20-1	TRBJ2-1	CSAPAALAKGILYNEQFF